This is a list of T cell receptor beta chains from one sample in a study of control samples from healthy donors and cancer patients. Clones were sequenced by immunoSEQ multiplex PCR, and TCRdb holds only the in-frame ones, with some missing. The table has tens of thousands of clones, roughly 90% seen once. The material sequenced was blood. The receptors were gathered from a woman in her forties or fifties in good health. The CDR3 runs from the conserved cysteine through the conserved F or W. The D gene is left open where the match is weak. The listing skips clone size in some rows; elsewhere it reads once, few, many or a size class.

D: -; V: TRBV6-5; size: few; J: TRBJ2-3; DNA: TGTGCCACCAAAAGCCAAGCGCCAGATACGCAGTATTTT; CDR3: CATKSQAPDTQYF
D: -; V: TRBV5-6; size: -; J: TRBJ1-2; DNA: TGTGCCAGCAGCTCTACAGAGAAATACCGAGAAGCTAACTATGGCTACACCTTC; CDR3: CASSSTEKYREANYGYTF
D: -; V: TRBV6-2/TRBV6-3; size: -; J: TRBJ1-3; DNA: TGTGCCAGCAGTCGACCTCTGAGGAACTCTGGAAACACCATATATTTT; CDR3: CASSRPLRNSGNTIYF
D: -; V: TRBV7-2; size: -; J: TRBJ1-4; DNA: TGTGCCAGCAGCTTTCTCTCTGAAAAACTGTTTTTT; CDR3: CASSFLSEKLFF
D: TRBD1; V: TRBV6-6; size: -; J: TRBJ2-2; DNA: TGTGCCGGCGGGACAGGGGGCACCGGGGAGCTGTTTTTT; CDR3: CAGGTGGTGELFF
D: -; V: TRBV21-1; size: -; J: TRBJ2-7; DNA: TGTGCCAGCACCCGATCGGACAGGGGCGGCGGCGGGGGAGGAAGATACGAGCAGTACTTC; CDR3: CASTRSDRGGGGGGRYEQYF
D: TRBD1; V: TRBV5-1; size: once; J: TRBJ1-1; DNA: TGCGCCAGCAGCTTGGACAGGGGAGCTGAAGCTTTCTTT; CDR3: CASSLDRGAEAFF
D: -; V: TRBV5-1; size: -; J: TRBJ2-7; DNA: TGCGCCAGCAGCTTGCCGGTCAGGGAAGTGAAGGACGAGCAGTACTTC; CDR3: CASSLPVREVKDEQYF
D: -; V: TRBV4-1; size: -; J: TRBJ2-7; DNA: TGCGCCAGCAGCTCTCAAGACGGCATCTACGAGCAGTACTTC; CDR3: CASSSQDGIYEQYF
D: TRBD1; V: TRBV6-2/TRBV6-3; size: -; J: TRBJ2-4; DNA: TGTGCCAGCAGTTGGGACAGACGGACCATTCAGTACTTC; CDR3: CASSWDRRTIQYF
D: -; V: TRBV19; size: -; J: TRBJ1-2; DNA: TGTGCCAGTAGTGACTGGGGTAACTATGGCTACACCTTC; CDR3: CASSDWGNYGYTF
D: -; V: TRBV28; size: -; J: TRBJ1-3; DNA: TGTGCCAGCAGCCCCTCGCGGCAACTCGCAGGAAACACCATATATTTT; CDR3: CASSPSRQLAGNTIYF
D: TRBD1; V: TRBV7-9; size: -; J: TRBJ2-6; DNA: TGTGCCAGCAGCTTCCGGACAGGGGGCTACGCTGGGGCCAACGTCCTGACTTTC; CDR3: CASSFRTGGYAGANVLTF
D: TRBD1; V: TRBV5-6; size: -; J: TRBJ1-3; DNA: TGTGCCAGCAGCAAACGGACAGGGGGTTTTACTGGAAACACCATATATTTT; CDR3: CASSKRTGGFTGNTIYF
D: -; V: TRBV7-3; size: -; J: TRBJ2-2; DNA: TGTGCCAGCAGCCCATCGGACTACACCGGGGAGCTGTTTTTT; CDR3: CASSPSDYTGELFF
D: -; V: TRBV11-2; size: -; J: TRBJ2-3; DNA: TGTGCCAGCAGCTTAGGTCTCAGGGGTTTCACAGATACGCAGTATTTT; CDR3: CASSLGLRGFTDTQYF
D: -; V: TRBV6-6; size: -; J: TRBJ2-2; DNA: TGTGCCAGCAGTTCTCAAGACACGAGCCTCGGGGAGCTGTTTTTT; CDR3: CASSSQDTSLGELFF
D: -; V: TRBV6-1; size: -; J: TRBJ2-3; DNA: TGTGCCAGCAGTGATTCGGGGGCTGGAGATACGCAGTATTTT; CDR3: CASSDSGAGDTQYF
D: -; V: TRBV30; size: -; J: TRBJ1-2; DNA: TGTGCCTGGACCACCGGCTCCCACTATGGCTACACCTTC; CDR3: CAWTTGSHYGYTF
D: TRBD2; V: TRBV5-1; size: -; J: TRBJ2-1; DNA: TGCGCCAGCAGCTCCGGGAGGGGACTAGCGGTTCCGGATCATGAGCAGTTCTTC; CDR3: CASSSGRGLAVPDHEQFF
D: -; V: TRBV7-9; size: -; J: TRBJ2-3; DNA: TGTGCCAGCAGCCCTAGCGCCACAGATACGCAGTATTTT; CDR3: CASSPSATDTQYF
D: TRBD2; V: TRBV19; size: -; J: TRBJ2-1; DNA: TGTGCCAGTAGTATAGGTTCGGGACTAGTTGGGAATGAGCAGTTCTTC; CDR3: CASSIGSGLVGNEQFF
D: -; V: TRBV30; size: -; J: TRBJ2-1; DNA: TGTGCCTGGAGTTGGCAGGGCCACAATGAGCAGTTCTTC; CDR3: CAWSWQGHNEQFF
D: -; V: TRBV19; size: -; J: TRBJ2-3; DNA: TGTGCCAGTATGAGACTCGGCACAGATACGCAGTATTTT; CDR3: CASMRLGTDTQYF
D: -; V: TRBV6-2/TRBV6-3; size: -; J: TRBJ1-1; DNA: TGTGCCAGCAGTTACTCGAGTACGGCCGCGTCGAAGTGGACTGAAGCTTTCTTT; CDR3: CASSYSSTAASKWTEAFF
D: TRBD2; V: TRBV27; size: -; J: TRBJ2-7; DNA: TGTGCCAGCAGTTGGGCTAGCGGGAGCCTGTACGAGCAGTACTTC; CDR3: CASSWASGSLYEQYF
D: -; V: TRBV5-1; size: -; J: TRBJ1-1; DNA: TGCGCCAGCAGCTTGATGGGGAACACTGAAGCTTTCTTT; CDR3: CASSLMGNTEAFF
D: -; V: TRBV9; size: -; J: TRBJ2-5; DNA: TGTGCCAGCAGCGTAGATTCGGGGAGAGAGACCCAGTACTTC; CDR3: CASSVDSGRETQYF
D: -; V: TRBV7-6; size: -; J: TRBJ1-4; DNA: TGTGCCAGCAGCTTAGGAACAGGGTTCTTTGAATTTAGTGAAAAACTGTTTTTT; CDR3: CASSLGTGFFEFSEKLFF
D: -; V: TRBV29-1; size: -; J: TRBJ1-2; DNA: TGCAGCGTTCTTACGGGACCCGGTAACTATGGCTACACCTTC; CDR3: CSVLTGPGNYGYTF
D: -; V: TRBV5-1; size: -; J: TRBJ1-1; DNA: TGCGCCAGCAGCTTTTCGGGGGGAGCGGAGACTGAAGCTTTCTTT; CDR3: CASSFSGGAETEAFF
D: -; V: TRBV10-3; size: once; J: TRBJ2-1; DNA: TGTGCCATCAGGGATAGGGGAACCCGGAATGAGCAGTTCTTC; CDR3: CAIRDRGTRNEQFF
D: TRBD2; V: TRBV19; size: -; J: TRBJ2-1; DNA: TGTGCCAGTAGTATAGTGGCGGGAGGCTCCTACAATGAGCAGTTCTTC; CDR3: CASSIVAGGSYNEQFF
D: -; V: TRBV5-6; size: once; J: TRBJ1-1; DNA: TGTGCCAGCAGCCTCGGGGTGAACACTGAAGCTTTCTTT; CDR3: CASSLGVNTEAFF
D: -; V: TRBV6-5; size: -; J: TRBJ1-1; DNA: TGTGCCACCAGTCTGGGCGGGAACACTGAAGCTTTCTTT; CDR3: CATSLGGNTEAFF
D: -; V: TRBV7-8; size: many; J: TRBJ2-1; DNA: TGTGCCAGCAGCCCAACCCAGGGTAGGTACAATGAGCAGTTCTTC; CDR3: CASSPTQGRYNEQFF
D: TRBD2; V: TRBV6-6; size: -; J: TRBJ2-1; DNA: TGTGCCAGCAGTCTTGCCTCTAGCGGGACGGAGCAGTTCTTC; CDR3: CASSLASSGTEQFF
D: -; V: TRBV28; size: -; J: TRBJ1-4; DNA: TGTGCCAGCAGTTCCATTAATGAAAAACTGTTTTTT; CDR3: CASSSINEKLFF
D: -; V: TRBV27; size: once; J: TRBJ1-1; DNA: TGTGCCAGCAGAGCATCAGGGTCCACTGAAGCTTTCTTT; CDR3: CASRASGSTEAFF
D: -; V: TRBV4-2; size: -; J: TRBJ2-3; DNA: TGTGCCAGCAGCCAAACTGGCACCACAGATACGCAGTATTTT; CDR3: CASSQTGTTDTQYF
D: -; V: TRBV6-1; size: -; J: TRBJ1-1; DNA: TGTGCCAGCAGTGACCAACACCTCATGAACACTGAAGCTTTCTTT; CDR3: CASSDQHLMNTEAFF
D: -; V: TRBV29-1; size: once; J: TRBJ2-6; DNA: TGCAGCGTTGACACCGGGGCCAACGTCCTGACTTTC; CDR3: CSVDTGANVLTF
D: -; V: TRBV5-1; size: -; J: TRBJ2-3; DNA: TGCGCCAGCAGCGAGGACATATCGAGCCCCACAGATACGCAGTATTTT; CDR3: CASSEDISSPTDTQYF
D: -; V: TRBV15; size: -; J: TRBJ1-4; DNA: TGTGCCACCAGCCCCCTTCAGCAGGACGAAAAACTGTTTTTT; CDR3: CATSPLQQDEKLFF
D: -; V: TRBV28; size: -; J: TRBJ2-2; DNA: TGTGCCAGCAGTTTTTTAAGCGGGACCGGGGAGCTGTTTTTT; CDR3: CASSFLSGTGELFF
D: TRBD1; V: TRBV6-5; size: -; J: TRBJ2-2; DNA: TGTGCCAGCAGTCCCCCGGACAGGACCACCGGGGAGCTGTTTTTT; CDR3: CASSPPDRTTGELFF
D: TRBD1; V: TRBV6-5; size: -; J: TRBJ2-7; DNA: TGTGCCAGCACCGGGGACAGGGCCCAAGGCTTC; CDR3: CASTGDRAQGF
D: TRBD2; V: TRBV24-1; size: -; J: TRBJ2-1; DNA: TGTGCCACCAGTGATTTACTAGCGGGAGACAATGAGCAGTTCTTC; CDR3: CATSDLLAGDNEQFF
D: TRBD1; V: TRBV5-1; size: -; J: TRBJ1-1; DNA: TGCGCCAGCAGCTCGGGACAGGGAGGCTTGAACACTGAAGCTTTCTTT; CDR3: CASSSGQGGLNTEAFF
D: -; V: TRBV19; size: -; J: TRBJ1-1; DNA: TGTGCCAGTAATCACAACGTGAACACTGAAGCTTTCTTT; CDR3: CASNHNVNTEAFF
D: TRBD2; V: TRBV20-1; size: -; J: TRBJ2-2; DNA: TGCAGTGCTAGTTCCAGCGGGAGCACCGGGGAGCTGTTTTTT; CDR3: CSASSSGSTGELFF
D: -; V: TRBV15; size: -; J: TRBJ1-3; DNA: TGTGCCACCTCGAGGGGCTTTGGAAACACCATATATTTT; CDR3: CATSRGFGNTIYF
D: TRBD2; V: TRBV5-6; size: -; J: TRBJ2-1; DNA: TGTGCCAGCAGCAGACTAGCGTCCTACAATGAGCAGTTCTTC; CDR3: CASSRLASYNEQFF
D: -; V: TRBV7-3; size: -; J: TRBJ2-1; DNA: TGTGCCAGCAGCGAGGCTATCCAGACCAATGAGCAGTTCTTC; CDR3: CASSEAIQTNEQFF